The entry below gives a single T cell receptor beta chain sequence along with its context. Its antigen is unknown. This sample stems from a study of T cell responses to AZD1222 COVID-19 vaccine. Overall study findings and caveats: Epitopes outside B.1.351 and B.1.1.7 mutated regions reportedly drew nearly half of spike TCRs.

The CDR3 runs 17 residues. V was pared by 1 base and J by 0 bases, with 10 bases between. The germline V gene has CDR1 LGHDT and CDR2 YNNKEL (reference sequence). The assay was immunoSEQ multiplex PCR, and TCRdb's table has in-frame clones only and misses some. This sample carries 110,000 to 150,000 clones, around 93% of them seen once, and the ten largest clones take roughly 3.5%. The V and J genes are TRBV3-1 (or the pseudogene TRBV3-2) and TRBJ1-6, with no clear D. The source was peripheral blood, collected 28 days after the second AZD1222 dose. The receptor was isolated from an adult who received the AZD1222 COVID-19 vaccine. The CDR3 here is CASSQVYVSSYNSPLHF. The CDR3 DNA sequence: TGTGCCAGCAGCCAAGTTTATGTTAGCTCCTATAATTCACCCCTCCACTTT.